Described below is a single T cell receptor (beta chain) sequence and its context. Its antigen is still unknown. The data derive from a study of regulatory and conventional T cells in RAG deficiency. General study points: Shannon entropy was markedly lower and Simpson indices higher in RAG-deficient patients than control T-cell subsets. Shorter CDR3s in all patient subsets; >90% Treg-Tconv overlap in Omenn.

Sequenced by immunoSEQ multiplex PCR; TCRdb stores in-frame clones only, minus some. The repertoire holds roughly 34,000 clones, with around 76% as singletons. This CDR3 comprises 14 residues. The germline gives CDR1 MDHEN, CDR2 SYDVKM. V trimming: 3 bases; J trimming: 8 bases; junction bases outside the gene matches: 6. Blood CD4+ CD25-low CD127-high conventional T cells supplied the genomic DNA template. The same data also contributed to another study, on regulatory T cells. From that paper: The primer mix had 52 TRBV and 13 TRBJ primers. In patients, unique TRB V-J pairs were restricted and V/J usage skewed, especially in Tregs.

The source material was CD4+ effector T cells sorted from blood. This receptor was obtained from a human donor in good health. This chain joins TRBV28 and TRBJ1-4; TRBD1 aligns across 7 bases. The CDR3 DNA reads as TGTGCCAGCAGTTTGAGGGGGCGCAGGGAAAAACTGTTTTTT. Amino acids: CASSLRGRREKLFF. Full variable domain (remainder filled in from reference TRBV28 and TRBJ1-4): DVKVTQSSRYLVKRTGEKVFLECVQDMDHENMFWYRQDPGLGLRLIYFSYDVKMKEKGDIPEGYSVSREKKERFSLILESASTNQTSMYLCASSLRGRREKLFFGSGTQLSVL.